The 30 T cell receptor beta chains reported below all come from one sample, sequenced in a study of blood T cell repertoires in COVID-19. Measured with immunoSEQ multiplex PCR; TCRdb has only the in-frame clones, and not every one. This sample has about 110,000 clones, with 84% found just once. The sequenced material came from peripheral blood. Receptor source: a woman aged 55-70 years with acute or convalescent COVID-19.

CDR3 in DNA: TGTGCCAGCAGCCCCCCACCCGAGTCTGAGACCCAGTACTTC. The encoded protein is CASSPPPESETQYF. The genes are TRBV11-2 and TRBJ2-5; D uncertain. CDR3 length equals 14 residues. In germline, CDR1 is SGHAT, CDR2 FQNNGV. V lost 5 bases, J lost 5 bases, and 15 bases lay in between.

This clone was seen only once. CDR3 region: CASSYGLAGEGDNEQFF. CDR3 DNA sequence: TGCGCCAGCAGTTATGGACTAGCGGGAGAAGGGGACAATGAGCAGTTCTTC. The genes are TRBV10-2 and TRBJ2-1, with 13 positions matching TRBD2. Germline assignment: CDR1 WSHSY and CDR2 SAAADI. J gave up 5 bases and V 5 bases, and 9 bases lay outside the gene matches. The CDR3 has 17 residues.

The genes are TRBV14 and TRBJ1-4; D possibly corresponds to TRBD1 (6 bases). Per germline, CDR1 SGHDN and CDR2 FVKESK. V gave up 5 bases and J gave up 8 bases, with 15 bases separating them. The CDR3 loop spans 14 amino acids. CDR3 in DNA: TGTGCCAGCAGCTTCGGTGGGGGCGAAGAAAAACTGTTTTTT. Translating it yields CASSFGGGEEKLFF.

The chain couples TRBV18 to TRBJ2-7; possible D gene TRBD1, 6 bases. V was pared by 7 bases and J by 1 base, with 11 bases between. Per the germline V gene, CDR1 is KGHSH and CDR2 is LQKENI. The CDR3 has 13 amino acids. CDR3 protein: CASCLGQSYEQYF. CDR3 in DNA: TGTGCCAGCTGTTTAGGACAGTCCTACGAGCAGTACTTC.

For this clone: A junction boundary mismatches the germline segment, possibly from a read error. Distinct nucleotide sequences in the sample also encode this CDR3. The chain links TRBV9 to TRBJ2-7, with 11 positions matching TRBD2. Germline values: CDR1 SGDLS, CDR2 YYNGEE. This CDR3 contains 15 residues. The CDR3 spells CASSRTGTSGYEQYF. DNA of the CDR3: TGCGCCAGCAGCAGAACCGGGACTAGCGGCTACGAGCAGTACTTC.

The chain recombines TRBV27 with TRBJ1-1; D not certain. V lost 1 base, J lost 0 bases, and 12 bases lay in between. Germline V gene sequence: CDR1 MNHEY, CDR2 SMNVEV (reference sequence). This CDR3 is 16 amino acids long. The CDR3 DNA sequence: TGTGCCAGCAGTTTATTTAGAAACAGCATGAACACTGAAGCTTTCTTT. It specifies CASSLFRNSMNTEAFF.

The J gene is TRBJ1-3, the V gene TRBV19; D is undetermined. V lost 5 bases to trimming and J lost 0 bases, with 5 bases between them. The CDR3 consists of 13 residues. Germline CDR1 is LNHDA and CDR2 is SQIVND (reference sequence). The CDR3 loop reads CASSAGSGNTIYF. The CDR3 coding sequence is TGTGCCAGTAGTGCCGGCTCTGGAAACACCATATATTTT. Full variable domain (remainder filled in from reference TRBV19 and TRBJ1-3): DGGITQSPKYLFRKEGQNVTLSCEQNLNHDAMYWYRQDPGQGLRLIYYSQIVNDFQKGDIAEGYSVSREKKESFPLTVTSAQKNPTAFYLCASSAGSGNTIYFGEGSWLTVV.

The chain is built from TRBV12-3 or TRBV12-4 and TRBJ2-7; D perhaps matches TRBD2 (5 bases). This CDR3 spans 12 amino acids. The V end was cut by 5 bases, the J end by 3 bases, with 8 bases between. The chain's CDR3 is CASSQLGYEQYF. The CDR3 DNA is TGTGCCAGCAGTCAACTAGGCTACGAGCAGTACTTC.

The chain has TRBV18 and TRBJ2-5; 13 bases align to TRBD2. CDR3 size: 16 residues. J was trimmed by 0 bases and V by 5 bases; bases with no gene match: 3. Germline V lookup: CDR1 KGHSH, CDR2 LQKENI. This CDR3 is CASSATSGGNQETQYF. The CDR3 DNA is TGTGCCAGCTCAGCGACTAGCGGGGGGAACCAAGAGACCCAGTACTTC.

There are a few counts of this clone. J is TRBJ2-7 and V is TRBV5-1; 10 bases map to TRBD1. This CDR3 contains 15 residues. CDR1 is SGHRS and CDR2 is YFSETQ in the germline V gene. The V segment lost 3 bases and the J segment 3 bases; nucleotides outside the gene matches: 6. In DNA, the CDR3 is TGCGCCAGCAGCTCGCCGGGACAGGGGTTCTACGAGCAGTACTTC. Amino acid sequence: CASSSPGQGFYEQYF.

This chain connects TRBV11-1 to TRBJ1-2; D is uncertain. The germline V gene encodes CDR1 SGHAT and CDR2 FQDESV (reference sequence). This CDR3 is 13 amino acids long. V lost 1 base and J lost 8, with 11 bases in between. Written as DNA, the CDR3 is TGTGCCAGCAGCTTAGGTGGGCAAGGAGGCTACACCTTC. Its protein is CASSLGGQGGYTF.

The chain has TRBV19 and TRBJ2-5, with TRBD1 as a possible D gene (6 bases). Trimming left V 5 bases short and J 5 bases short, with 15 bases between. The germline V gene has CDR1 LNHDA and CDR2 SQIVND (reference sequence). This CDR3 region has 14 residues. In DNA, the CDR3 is TGTGCCAGTAGTGGCCAGGGGCTAGGGGAGACCCAGTACTTC. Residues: CASSGQGLGETQYF.

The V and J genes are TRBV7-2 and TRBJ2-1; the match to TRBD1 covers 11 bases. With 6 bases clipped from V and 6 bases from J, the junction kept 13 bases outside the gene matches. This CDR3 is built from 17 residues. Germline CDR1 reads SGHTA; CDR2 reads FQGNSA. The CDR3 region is CASSFHPRTGGTNEQFF. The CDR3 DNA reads TGTGCCAGCAGTTTTCACCCTCGGACAGGGGGCACCAATGAGCAGTTCTTC.

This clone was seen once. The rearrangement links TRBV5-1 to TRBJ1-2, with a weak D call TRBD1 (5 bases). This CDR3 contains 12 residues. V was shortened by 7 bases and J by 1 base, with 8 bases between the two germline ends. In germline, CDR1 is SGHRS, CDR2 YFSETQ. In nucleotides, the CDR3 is TGCGCCAGCGGCGACAGTAACTATGGCTACACCTTC. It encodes CASGDSNYGYTF.

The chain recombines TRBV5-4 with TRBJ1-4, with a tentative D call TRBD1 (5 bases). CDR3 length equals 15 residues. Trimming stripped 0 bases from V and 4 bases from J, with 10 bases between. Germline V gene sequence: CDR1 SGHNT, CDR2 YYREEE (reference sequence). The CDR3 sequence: CASSLDRSHNEKLFF. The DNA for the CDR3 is TGTGCCAGCAGCTTGGACAGGTCCCATAATGAAAAACTGTTTTTT.

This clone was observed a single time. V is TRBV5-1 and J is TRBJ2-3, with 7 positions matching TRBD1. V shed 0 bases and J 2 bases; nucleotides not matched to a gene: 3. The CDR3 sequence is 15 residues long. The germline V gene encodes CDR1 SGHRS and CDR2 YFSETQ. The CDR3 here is CASSLGTGFTDTQYF. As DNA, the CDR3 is TGCGCCAGCAGCTTGGGGACAGGTTTCACAGATACGCAGTATTTT. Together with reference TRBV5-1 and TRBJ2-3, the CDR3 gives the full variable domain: KAGVTQTPRYLIKTRGQQVTLSCSPISGHRSVSWYQQTPGQGLQFLFEYFSETQRNKGNFPGRFSGRQFSNSRSEMNVSTLELGDSALYLCASSLGTGFTDTQYFGPGTRLTVL.

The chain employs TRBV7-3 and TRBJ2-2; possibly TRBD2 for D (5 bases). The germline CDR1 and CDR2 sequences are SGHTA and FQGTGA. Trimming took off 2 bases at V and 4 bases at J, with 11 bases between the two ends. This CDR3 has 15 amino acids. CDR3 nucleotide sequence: TGTGCCAGCAGCTTAGAGGGAGTGGGCACCGGGGAGCTGTTTTTT. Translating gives CASSLEGVGTGELFF. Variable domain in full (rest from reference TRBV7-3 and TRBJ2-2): GAGVSQTPSNKVTEKGKYVELRCDPISGHTALYWYRQSLGQGPEFLIYFQGTGAADDSGLPNDRFFAVRPEGSVSTLKIQRTERGDSAVYLCASSLEGVGTGELFFGEGSRLTVL.

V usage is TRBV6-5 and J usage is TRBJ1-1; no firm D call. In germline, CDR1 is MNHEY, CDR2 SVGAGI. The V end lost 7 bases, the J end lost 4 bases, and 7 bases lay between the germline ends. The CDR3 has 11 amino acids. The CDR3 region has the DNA TGTGCCAGCAAGCGGGGCACTGAAGCTTTCTTT. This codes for CASKRGTEAFF.

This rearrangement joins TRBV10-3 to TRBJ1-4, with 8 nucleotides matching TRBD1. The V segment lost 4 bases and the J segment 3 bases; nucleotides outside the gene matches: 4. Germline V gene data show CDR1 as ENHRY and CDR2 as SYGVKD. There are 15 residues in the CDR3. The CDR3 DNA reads TGTGCCATCAGTGGCGGACAGGGCTCTAATGAAAAACTGTTTTTT. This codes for CAISGGQGSNEKLFF.

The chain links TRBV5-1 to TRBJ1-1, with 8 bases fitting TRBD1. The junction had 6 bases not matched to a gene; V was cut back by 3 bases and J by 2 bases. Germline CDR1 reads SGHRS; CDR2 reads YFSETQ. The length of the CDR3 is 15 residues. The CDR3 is CASSYHRGGNTEAFF. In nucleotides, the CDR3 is TGCGCCAGCAGCTACCACAGGGGGGGAAACACTGAAGCTTTCTTT. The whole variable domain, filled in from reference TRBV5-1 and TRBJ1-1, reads KAGVTQTPRYLIKTRGQQVTLSCSPISGHRSVSWYQQTPGQGLQFLFEYFSETQRNKGNFPGRFSGRQFSNSRSEMNVSTLELGDSALYLCASSYHRGGNTEAFFGQGTRLTVV.

CDR3 nucleotides: TGTGCCACCAGCAGGGGACTAGCGGGGGACAATGAGCAGTTCTTC. It codes for CATSRGLAGDNEQFF. This sequence joins TRBV15 and TRBJ2-1, with 14 bases matching TRBD2. V was pared by 3 bases and J by 5 bases, with 0 bases of the junction left unmatched. The CDR3 spans 15 residues. Germline V gene data show CDR1 as LNHNV and CDR2 as YYDKDF (reference sequence). The whole variable domain, filled in from reference TRBV15 and TRBJ2-1, reads DAMVIQNPRYQVTQFGKPVTLSCSQTLNHNVMYWYQQKSSQAPKLLFHYYDKDFNNEADTPDNFQSRRPNTSFCFLDIRSPGLGDTAMYLCATSRGLAGDNEQFFGPGTRLTVL.

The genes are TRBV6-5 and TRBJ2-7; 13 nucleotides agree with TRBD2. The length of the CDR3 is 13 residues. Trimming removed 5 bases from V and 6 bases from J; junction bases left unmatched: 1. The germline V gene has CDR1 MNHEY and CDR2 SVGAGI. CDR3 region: CASSRLAGGEQYF. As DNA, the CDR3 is TGTGCCAGCAGTCGACTAGCGGGGGGCGAGCAGTACTTC.

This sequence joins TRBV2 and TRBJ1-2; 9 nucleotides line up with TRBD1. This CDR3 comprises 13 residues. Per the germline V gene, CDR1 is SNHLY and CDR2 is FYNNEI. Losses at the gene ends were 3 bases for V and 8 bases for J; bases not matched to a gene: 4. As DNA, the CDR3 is TGTGCCAGCAGTGATAACAGGGGGCTCGGCTACACCTTC. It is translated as CASSDNRGLGYTF.

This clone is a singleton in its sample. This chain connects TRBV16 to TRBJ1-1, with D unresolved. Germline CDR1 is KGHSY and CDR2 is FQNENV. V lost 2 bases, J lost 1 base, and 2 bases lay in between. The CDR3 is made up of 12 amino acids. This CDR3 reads CASSQRNTEAFF. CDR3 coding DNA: TGTGCCAGCAGCCAACGGAACACTGAAGCTTTCTTT.

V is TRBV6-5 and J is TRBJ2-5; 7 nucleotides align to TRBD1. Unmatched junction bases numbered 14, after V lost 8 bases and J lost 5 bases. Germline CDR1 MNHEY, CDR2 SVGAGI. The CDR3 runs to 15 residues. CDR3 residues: CASFGQVHLGETQYF. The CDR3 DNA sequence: TGTGCCAGCTTTGGACAGGTCCACTTGGGGGAGACCCAGTACTTC.

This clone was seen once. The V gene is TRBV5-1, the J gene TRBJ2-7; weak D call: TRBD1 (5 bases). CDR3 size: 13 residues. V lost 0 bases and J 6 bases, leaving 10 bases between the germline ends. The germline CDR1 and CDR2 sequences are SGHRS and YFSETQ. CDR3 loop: CASSLVQGSEQYF. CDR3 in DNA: TGCGCCAGCAGCTTGGTTCAGGGCTCCGAGCAGTACTTC.

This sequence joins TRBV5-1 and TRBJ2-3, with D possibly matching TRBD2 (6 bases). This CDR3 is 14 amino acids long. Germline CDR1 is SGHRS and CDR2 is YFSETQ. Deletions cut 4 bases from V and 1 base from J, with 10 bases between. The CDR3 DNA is TGCGCCAGCAGCCTATGGGGGGGCACAGATACGCAGTATTTT. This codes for CASSLWGGTDTQYF.

DNA for the CDR3: TGTGCCAGCAGCCCCCTATCCGGCGGCTATGGCTACACCTTC. Protein sequence: CASSPLSGGYGYTF. The chain carries TRBV11-2 and TRBJ1-2; D unresolved. The germline V and J ends were trimmed by 5 bases and 4 bases, with 14 bases remaining between them. The V gene's germline CDR1 is SGHAT and CDR2 FQNNGV. The CDR3 has 14 residues.

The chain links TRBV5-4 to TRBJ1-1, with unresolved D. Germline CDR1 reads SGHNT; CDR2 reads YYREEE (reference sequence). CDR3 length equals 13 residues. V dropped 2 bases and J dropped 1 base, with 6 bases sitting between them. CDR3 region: CASSFAGNTEAFF. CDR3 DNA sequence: TGTGCCAGCAGCTTTGCAGGGAACACTGAAGCTTTCTTT.

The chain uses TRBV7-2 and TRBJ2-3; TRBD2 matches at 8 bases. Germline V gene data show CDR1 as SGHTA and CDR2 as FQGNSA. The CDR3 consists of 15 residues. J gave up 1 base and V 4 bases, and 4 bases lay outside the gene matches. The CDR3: CASSSVAGRTDTQYF. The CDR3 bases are TGTGCCAGCAGCTCCGTAGCGGGGCGCACAGATACGCAGTATTTT. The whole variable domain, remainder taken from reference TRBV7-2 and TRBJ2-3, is GAGVSQSPSNKVTEKGKDVELRCDPISGHTALYWYRQSLGQGLEFLIYFQGNSAPDKSGLPSDRFSAERTGGSVSTLTIQRTQQEDSAVYLCASSSVAGRTDTQYFGPGTRLTVL.